This T cell receptor beta chain was found in a study of graft-versus-host responses after intestinal transplantation. Background on the study: Among the recipients, transplants were multivisceral, liver-intestinal, or isolated intestinal.

This clone was observed once. Its cognate antigen is unknown. Using immunoSEQ multiplex PCR, the repertoire was profiled, and TCRdb retains in-frame clones only, with some absent. The sample yields more than 65,000 clones, about nine tenths seen once. CDR1 and CDR2 from the germline V gene are SGHTA and FQGNSA. V shed 1 base and J 4 bases; nucleotides not matched to a gene: 2. This CDR3 is built from 15 residues. The material sequenced was unstimulated CD8+ T cells sorted from spleen or lymph node cells, taken before transplant. The receptor comes from a human donor who was the organ donor for an intestinal transplant. V gene TRBV7-2 combines with J gene TRBJ1-4, with 8 bases aligning to TRBD1. CDR3 DNA sequence: TGTGCCAGCAGCTTAGTTACAGGGGGTAATGAAAAACTGTTTTTT. This codes for CASSLVTGGNEKLFF.